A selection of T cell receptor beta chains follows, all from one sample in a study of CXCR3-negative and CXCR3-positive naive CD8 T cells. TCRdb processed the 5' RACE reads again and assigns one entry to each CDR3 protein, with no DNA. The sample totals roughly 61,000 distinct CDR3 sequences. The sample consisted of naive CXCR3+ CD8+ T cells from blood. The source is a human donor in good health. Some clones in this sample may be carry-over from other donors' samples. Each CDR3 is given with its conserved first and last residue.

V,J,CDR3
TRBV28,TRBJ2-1,CASSLLEGSYNEQFF
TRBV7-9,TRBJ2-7,CASSLSQGPTLAREQYF
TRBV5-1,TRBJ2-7,CASSFRTDYEQYF
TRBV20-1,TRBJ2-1,CSASGTSLSNEQFF
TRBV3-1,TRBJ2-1,CASSQGPGRRTLNEQFF
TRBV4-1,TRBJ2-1,CASSQALAGLNNEQFF
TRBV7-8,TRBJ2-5,CASSLVWSQIKETQYF
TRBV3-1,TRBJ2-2,CASSPPGGNTGELFF
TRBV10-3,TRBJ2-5,CAIQASGLAREETQYF
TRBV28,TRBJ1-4,CASSLLDRAGEKLFF
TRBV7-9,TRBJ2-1,CASNIGQNYNEQLF
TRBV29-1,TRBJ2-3,CSVEGASGGTDTQYF
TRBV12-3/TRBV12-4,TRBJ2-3,CASSSLLTPADTQYF
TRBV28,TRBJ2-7,CASSLAGGLLEQYF
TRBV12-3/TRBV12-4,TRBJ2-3,CASSLMRLAGGGTDTQYF
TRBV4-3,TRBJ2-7,CASSQNNRGPGYEQYF
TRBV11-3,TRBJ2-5,CASSLGVWETQYF
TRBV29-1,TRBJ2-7,CSVAGTSTYEQYF
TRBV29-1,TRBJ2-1,CSASGSRLYNEQFF
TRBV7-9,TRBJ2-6,CASRPGGGANVLTF
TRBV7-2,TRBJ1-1,CASSLGSTEAFF
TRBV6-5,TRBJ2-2,CATFRYTGELFF
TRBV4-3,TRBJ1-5,CASSQDPTGDSNQPQHF
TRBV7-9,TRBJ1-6,CASSANSPLHF
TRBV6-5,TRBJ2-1,CASSYPMSGVNEQFF
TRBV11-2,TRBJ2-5,CASSLIRAQETQYF
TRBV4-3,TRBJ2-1,CASSQGYRTDNEQFF
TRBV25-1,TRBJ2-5,CASSDSTETQYF